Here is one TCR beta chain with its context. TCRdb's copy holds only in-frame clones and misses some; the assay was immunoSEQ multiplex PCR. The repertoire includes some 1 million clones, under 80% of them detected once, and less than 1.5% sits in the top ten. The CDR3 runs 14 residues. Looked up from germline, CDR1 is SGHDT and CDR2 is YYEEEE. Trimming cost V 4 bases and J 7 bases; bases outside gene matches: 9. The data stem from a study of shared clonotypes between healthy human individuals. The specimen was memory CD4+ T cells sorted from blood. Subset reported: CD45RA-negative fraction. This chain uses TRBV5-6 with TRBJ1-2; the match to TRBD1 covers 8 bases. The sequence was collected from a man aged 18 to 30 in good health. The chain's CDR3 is CASSPSGGGGGYTF. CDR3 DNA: TGTGCCAGCAGCCCTTCAGGGGGCGGGGGTGGCTACACCTTC.